Following are 17 T cell receptor beta chains from one sample sequenced in a study of tumor and adjacent non-tumor tissue in lung cancer. No cell sorting was done before RNA was extracted from the tissue. More than 3 cm separated this lung sample from the edge of the tumor. A modified ARM-PCR protocol with three rounds of nested PCR amplified TCRbeta. One entry per CDR3 protein, called by TCRdb with MiXCR from the multiplex PCR reads. This table has 100,000 or so distinct CDR3 sequences, around three fifths appearing once. Sequencing was done on a sample of distant non-tumor lung tissue. These receptors were collected from a young man with non-small cell lung cancer.

On this clonotype: A much more abundant neighbour one base away suggests this may be a read error. The V gene is TRBV24-1, the J gene TRBJ2-1; D is unclear. In germline, CDR1 is KGHDR, CDR2 SFDVKD. This CDR3 region has 15 residues. Trimming shortened V by 1 base and J by 6 bases, and 12 bases separated the two germline ends. The CDR3 loop is CATSDLERITNEQFF. DNA of the CDR3: TGTGCCACCAGTGATTTAGAGCGCATCACCAATGAGCAGTTCTTC.

On this clonotype: It may be a read error: a sequence one base away is much more abundant. The chain carries TRBV6-2 or TRBV6-3 and TRBJ1-6; D is perhaps TRBD1 (5 bases). CDR1 MNHEY and CDR2 SVGEGT come from the germline V gene. The CDR3 totals 12 residues. The CDR3 is CTSSPGNSPLHF. Written as DNA, the CDR3 is TGTACCAGCAGCCCAGGGAATTCACCCCTCCACTTT.

This clonotype was counted many times. The chain recombines TRBV5-4 with TRBJ1-6; D perhaps matches TRBD1 (6 bases). V gave up 0 bases and J gave up 0 bases, with 10 bases separating them. There are 17 residues in the CDR3. CDR1 is SGHNT, CDR2 YYREEE, per germline (reference sequence). CDR3 coding DNA: TGTGCCAGCAGCTTGGTTCAGGGGAGCTCCTATAATTCACCCCTCCACTTT. Translating gives CASSLVQGSSYNSPLHF.

V is TRBV11-1 and J is TRBJ2-1, with 14 bases lining up with TRBD2. The germline V gene encodes CDR1 SGHAT and CDR2 FQDESV (reference sequence). V shed 2 bases and J 5 bases; nucleotides not matched to a gene: 8. The CDR3 covers 18 residues. CDR3 protein: CASSLPPGLAGENNEQFF. CDR3 sequence (DNA): TGTGCCAGCAGCTTACCCCCGGGACTAGCGGGAGAGAACAATGAGCAGTTCTTC.

About this clonotype itself: The CDR3 carries no conserved terminal phenylalanine or tryptophan, so it likely arises from a read error. The V call is TRBV20-1, the J call TRBJ1-6; tentatively, D is TRBD1 (6 bases). The V gene's germline CDR1 is DFQATT and CDR2 SNEGSKA (reference sequence). CDR3 length: 17 residues. CDR3 bases: TGCACTGCTAGAGCCTCCGACAGGAGCTCCTATAATTCACCCCTCCACTTG. Translating gives CTARASDRSSYNSPLHL.

This clonotype appeared many times. This sequence joins TRBV7-9 and TRBJ2-5; D uncertain. Germline CDR1 SEHNR, CDR2 FQNEAQ (reference sequence). This CDR3 comprises 13 residues. V lost 5 bases, J lost 4 bases, and 11 bases lay in between. DNA for the CDR3: TGTGCCAGCAGCGCATCTATGGGAGAGACCCAGTACTTC. Amino acids: CASSASMGETQYF.

A note on this clonotype: A much larger clone differs by one base, so this may be a read error. The chain couples TRBV24-1 to TRBJ2-1, with D possibly TRBD1 on 6 matching bases. Germline loops: CDR1 KGHDR, CDR2 SFDVKD. The CDR3 extends over 15 amino acids. CDR3 nucleotide sequence: TGTGCCATCAGTGATTCCCGGGGACAAGGCAATGAGCAGTTCTTC. It yields the protein CAISDSRGQGNEQFF.

Many counts were recorded for this clonotype. The chain carries TRBV10-1 and TRBJ2-1; 10 positions agree with TRBD2. The germline V gene has CDR1 WNHNN and CDR2 SYGVQD (reference sequence). The CDR3 has 15 amino acids. Losses at the gene ends were 6 bases for V and 3 bases for J; bases not matched to a gene: 5. The CDR3 nucleotides are TGCGCCAGCAGCTCCGGGACTAGCGACTACAATGAGCAGTTCTTC. This encodes CASSSGTSDYNEQFF.

The V gene is TRBV6-1, the J gene TRBJ2-3; D call uncertain. The end of the DNA is better explained by TRBJ1-5, so the J call may be wrong. The germline CDR1 and CDR2 sequences are MNHNS and SASEGT. The CDR3 is made up of 11 amino acids. The CDR3 spells CASSPSDTQHF. DNA for the CDR3: TGTGCCAGCAGTCCTTCGGATACACAGCATTTT.

This clonotype was recorded many times. CDR3 loop: CASRGNPIETQYF. The CDR3 coding sequence is TGTGCCAGTAGGGGGAATCCGATAGAGACCCAGTACTTC. V gene TRBV6-1 combines with J gene TRBJ2-5; the D gene is possibly TRBD1 (6 bases). Germline V gene sequence: CDR1 MNHNS, CDR2 SASEGT. V lost 9 bases, J lost 4 bases, and 15 bases lay in between. This CDR3 comprises 13 residues.

About this clonotype itself: As the CDR3 is not closed by the conserved phenylalanine or tryptophan, this likely results from a read error. The genes are TRBV4-3 and TRBJ1-1; TRBD1 aligns across 9 bases. CDR3 length equals 16 residues. Looked up from germline, CDR1 is LGHNA and CDR2 is YSLEER. CDR3 amino acids: CASSLGTGLANTEAFL. The CDR3 nucleotides are TGCGCTAGCAGCCTAGGGACAGGGTTGGCGAACACTGAAGCTTTCCTT.

In regard to this clonotype: Germline and junction disagree at one end, which may indicate a read error. The CDR3 sequence: CASGRKDRTPYEQYF. CDR3 nucleotide sequence: TGCGCCAGCGGCCGAAAAGACAGGACCCCCTACGAGCAGTACTTC. V and J are TRBV6-1 and TRBJ2-7; the D gene is possibly TRBD1 (6 bases). Germline loops: CDR1 MNHNS, CDR2 SASEGT. This CDR3 has 15 residues.

The chain joins TRBV12-3 or TRBV12-4 to TRBJ2-7, with D uncertain. V was trimmed by 3 bases and J by 13 bases, leaving 16 bases between them. The length of the CDR3 is 12 residues. CDR3 sequence: CASSLGIYEPYF. The CDR3 DNA reads TGTGCCAGCAGTTTGGGGATCTACGAGCCATACTTC.

As for this clonotype: The junction and the germline gene differ at one end; a read error may be behind it. The V call is TRBV11-2, the J call TRBJ2-7, with 11 bases that match TRBD2. The CDR3 contains 16 residues. The germline V gene has CDR1 SGHAT and CDR2 FQNNGV. CDR3 sequence reads: CASSFYGTSGSYEQYF. CDR3 nucleotide sequence: TGTGCCAGCAGCTTTTACGGGACTAGCGGCTCCTACGAGCAATACTTC.

As concerns this clonotype: A read error may produce the germline difference seen at one junction end. The rearrangement uses TRBV12-3 or TRBV12-4 and TRBJ2-1; 9 bases match TRBD2. The CDR3 totals 15 residues. The CDR3 is CASSLKSGGSNEQFF. The CDR3 DNA reads as TGTGCCAGCAGTTTAAAAAGCGGGGGGAGCAATGAGCAATTCTTC.

This sequence joins TRBV5-4 and TRBJ2-5, with a tentative D call TRBD2 (6 bases). The CDR3 totals 15 residues. CDR1 and CDR2 (germline): SGHNT, YYREEE (reference sequence). Trimming removed 2 bases at V and 14 bases at J, with 25 bases between. CDR3 in amino acids: CASSFRLVGSEIQYF. DNA for the CDR3: TGTGCCAGCAGCTTTAGACTAGTGGGGTCGGAGATCCAATACTTC.

The sample holds many counts of this clonotype. The chain joins TRBV6-5 to TRBJ2-5; D gene unclear. The CDR3 covers 14 residues. V lost 7 bases and J 0 bases, leaving 12 bases between the germline ends. Germline CDR1 and CDR2: MNHEY and SVGAGI. The CDR3 spells CASTARAYQETQYF. For the CDR3, the DNA is TGTGCCAGCACCGCAAGGGCGTACCAAGAGACCCAGTACTTC.